Below, one TCR beta chain is given with its context. Its antigen is currently unknown. Measured with immunoSEQ multiplex PCR; TCRdb has only the in-frame clones, and not every one. The sample has roughly 330,000 clones, roughly nine tenths seen once. These data originate in a study of cytomegalovirus exposure and HLA in healthy donors. Study summary: In a later analysis, it was reported that the roughly 130 validation repertoires had been produced on the same platform as the roughly 650 repertoires belonging to the first cohort.

Whole-study results and caveats: Subsequent analysis revealed that first-cohort TCR clusters tended to co-occur in the 100 to 150 validation repertoires. Most observed TCR sequences were rare, whereas some public TCRs were detected in many donors. Associated with cytomegalovirus, according to the listing, were 150 to 200 TCR beta chains.

Germline assignment: CDR1 SNHLY and CDR2 FYNNEI. This CDR3 contains 10 residues. Trimming shortened V by 7 bases and J by 15 bases, and 10 bases separated the two germline ends. The TCR originated in a woman aged 25 to 39 in good health and CMV-seropositive. The chain employs TRBV2 and TRBJ2-6, with D possibly being TRBD1 or TRBD2 (6 bases each). Sequencing input: PBMCs. The CDR3 nucleotides read TGTGCCAGCACAGGGGAGGCCCTGACTTTC. This sequence encodes CASTGEALTF.